One and the same sample provided the 3 T cell receptor beta chains below, sequenced in a study of blood T cell repertoires in COVID-19. Profiled with immunoSEQ multiplex PCR; TCRdb holds only in-frame clones, not every one. The table lists about 26,000 clones, roughly 66% of them singletons. Sequenced: peripheral blood. The receptor set was obtained from a man in his 60s with active or convalescent COVID-19.

The chain couples TRBV6-4 to TRBJ1-2, with D possibly being TRBD1 (5 bases). Germline CDR1 and CDR2: MRHNA and SNTAGT. V dropped 4 bases and J dropped 7 bases, with 13 bases sitting between them. This CDR3 is built from 13 residues. In DNA form, the CDR3 reads TGTGCCAGCAGTGTATCCAGGGCAGGTGGCTACACCTTC. It encodes CASSVSRAGGYTF.

The chain recombines TRBV7-8 with TRBJ1-2, with no clear D. Germline V gives CDR1 SGHVS, CDR2 FQNEAQ. The CDR3 spans 13 residues. V was trimmed by 4 bases and J by 4 bases, leaving 10 bases between them. Here the CDR3 reads CASSSGLSYGYTF. CDR3 DNA sequence: TGTGCCAGCAGCTCCGGACTGAGCTATGGCTACACCTTC.

This rearrangement joins TRBV5-1 to TRBJ1-1; D perhaps matches TRBD1 (6 bases). Germline loops: CDR1 SGHRS, CDR2 YFSETQ. The V gene lost 4 bases and the J gene lost 9 bases, with 13 bases spanning the gap. The CDR3 is 12 amino acids. CDR3 DNA: TGCGCCAGCAGCGAGGGTGGGACAAAAGCTTTCTTT. It codes for CASSEGGTKAFF.